Sequencing of this T cell receptor (beta chain) was carried out in a study of graft-versus-host responses after intestinal transplantation. About the research overall: All of the recipients had induction that used anti-thymocyte globulin, then tacrolimus and steroids for around 3 years.

Study-level results: Investigators detected GvH clones in recipient marrow, with some emerging earlier in ileum or blood.

The method was immunoSEQ multiplex PCR; TCRdb's version includes in-frame clones alone and lacks a portion of them. The data contain roughly 99,000 clones, about nine tenths of them singletons. This clone was recorded only once. Its antigen is unknown. The material was unstimulated CD8+ T cells sorted from spleen or lymph node cells, obtained before transplant. This TCR was sampled from a human donor who was the organ donor for an intestinal transplant.

The DNA for the CDR3 is TGTGCCAGCGCCCAATTGGGGGGGGGCCTTAATGAGCAGTTCTTC. Amino acids: CASAQLGGGLNEQFF. V and J are TRBV7-2 and TRBJ2-1; D may be TRBD2 (7 bases). The CDR3 loop spans 15 amino acids. Trimming pared 8 bases from V and 7 bases from J, leaving 21 bases between. Germline assignment: CDR1 SGHTA and CDR2 FQGNSA.